The 4 T cell receptor beta chains listed next were all sequenced from one sample in a study of shared clonotypes between healthy human individuals. CD45RO-negative cells were positively selected for CCR7, leaving out terminally differentiated effector memory CD45RA+ cells. Method: immunoSEQ multiplex PCR; TCRdb's copy keeps in-frame clones and lacks some. Among hundreds of thousands of clones listed, around 96% were seen once. Material for sequencing was naive CD8+ T cells sorted from blood. The receptors here all came from a woman under 40 in good health.

The chain recombines TRBV5-6 with TRBJ2-3, with no clear D. CDR1 is SGHDT and CDR2 is YYEEEE in the germline V gene. With 2 bases removed from V and 5 bases from J, the gap between germline ends came to 6 bases. This CDR3 contains 12 residues. CDR3 protein: CASSFLIDTQYF. CDR3 coding DNA: TGTGCCAGCAGCTTCTTAATAGATACGCAGTATTTT.

This chain connects TRBV10-1 to TRBJ2-7; perhaps TRBD1 as D (5 bases). The CDR3 is 13 residues long. V was cut by 6 bases and J by 5 bases, with 14 bases left in between. Germline V lookup: CDR1 WNHNN, CDR2 SYGVQD (reference sequence). The DNA of the CDR3 is TGCGCCAGCAGCAGCCAGGGAAGGCACGAGCAGTACTTC. Amino acid sequence: CASSSQGRHEQYF.

This clone was seen once. This chain uses TRBV27 with TRBJ1-1; maybe TRBD1 (5 bases). The CDR3 totals 12 residues. Germline loops: CDR1 MNHEY, CDR2 SMNVEV (reference sequence). V lost 8 bases and J lost 6, with 13 bases in between. The CDR3 nucleotides read TGTGCCAGCCATTCGGGGGGAGCTGAAGCTTTCTTT. Translated, it gives CASHSGGAEAFF.

The chain couples TRBV18 to TRBJ2-7, with TRBD2 identical over 11 bases. Looked up from germline, CDR1 is KGHSH and CDR2 is LQKENI. This CDR3 contains 15 residues. Trimming at V came to 3 bases and at J to 3 bases, leaving 4 bases not matched to a gene. CDR3 in DNA: TGTGCCAGCTCACCCTTCGGGACTAGCGGCTACGAGCAGTACTTC. It translates to CASSPFGTSGYEQYF.